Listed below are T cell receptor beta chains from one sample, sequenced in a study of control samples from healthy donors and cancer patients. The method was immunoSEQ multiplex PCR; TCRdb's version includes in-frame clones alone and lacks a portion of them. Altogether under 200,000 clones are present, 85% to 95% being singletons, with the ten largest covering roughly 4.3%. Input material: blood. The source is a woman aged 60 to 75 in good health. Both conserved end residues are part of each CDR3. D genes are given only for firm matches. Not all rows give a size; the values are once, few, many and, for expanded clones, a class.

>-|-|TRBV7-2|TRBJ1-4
CASSTGFNEKLFF
TGTGCCAGCAGCACAGGGTTTAATGAAAAACTGTTTTTT
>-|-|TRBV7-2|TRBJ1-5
CASSRDTNQPQHF
TGTGCCAGCAGTCGGGACACCAATCAGCCCCAGCATTTT
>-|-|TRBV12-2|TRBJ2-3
CASRDKVAGPYTGTDTQYF
TGTGCAAGTCGCGATAAAGTAGCGGGGCCCTATACAGGCACAGATACGCAGTATTTT
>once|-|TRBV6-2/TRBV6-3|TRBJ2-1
CASSYSSGAGDEQFF
TGTGCCAGCAGTTACAGCTCGGGGGCGGGGGATGAGCAGTTCTTC
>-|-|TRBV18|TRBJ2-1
CASSTQTQDNEQFF
TGTGCCAGCTCCACCCAAACTCAAGACAATGAGCAGTTCTTC
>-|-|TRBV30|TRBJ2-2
CAWRGTGELFF
TGTGCCTGGAGAGGGACCGGGGAGCTGTTTTTT
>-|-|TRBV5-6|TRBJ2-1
CASSLRTGGFSYNEQFF
TGTGCCAGCAGCTTGCGGACGGGGGGCTTCTCCTACAATGAGCAGTTCTTC
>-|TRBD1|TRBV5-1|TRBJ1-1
CASSLRQGNTEAFF
TGCGCCAGCAGCTTAAGACAGGGCAACACTGAAGCTTTCTTT
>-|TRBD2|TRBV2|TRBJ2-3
CASAGASGSYSTDTQYF
TGTGCCAGCGCAGGAGCTAGCGGGTCCTATAGCACAGATACGCAGTATTTT
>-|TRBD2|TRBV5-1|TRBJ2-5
CASSLPAGDQETQYF
TGCGCCAGCAGCTTGCCAGCGGGGGACCAAGAGACCCAGTACTTC
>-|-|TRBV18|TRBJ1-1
CASSPTVSMNTEAFF
TGTGCCAGCTCACCGACAGTCTCCATGAACACTGAAGCTTTCTTT
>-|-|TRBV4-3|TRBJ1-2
CASSPFFGNYGYTF
TGCGCCAGCAGCCCGTTTTTTGGTAACTATGGCTACACCTTC
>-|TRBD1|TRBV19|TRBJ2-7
CASRTGASSYEQYF
TGTGCCAGTAGAACAGGGGCCAGCTCCTACGAGCAGTACTTC
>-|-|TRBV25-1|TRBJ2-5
CASSTQSTREETQYF
TGTGCCAGCAGTACCCAATCGACTAGGGAAGAGACCCAGTACTTC
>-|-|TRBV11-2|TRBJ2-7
CASSLYSLRYEQYF
TGTGCCAGCAGCCTTTACTCTTTACGGTATGAGCAGTACTTC
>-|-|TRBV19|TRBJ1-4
CASTPGVTNEKLFF
TGTGCCAGTACCCCTGGGGTGACTAATGAAAAACTGTTTTTT
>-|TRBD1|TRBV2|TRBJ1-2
CASSDLLGGAGNYGYTF
TGTGCCAGCAGTGACTTATTAGGGGGCGCTGGGAACTATGGCTACACCTTC
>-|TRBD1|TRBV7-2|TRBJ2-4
CASSYDRASIQYF
TGTGCCAGCAGCTACGACAGGGCGAGCATTCAGTACTTC
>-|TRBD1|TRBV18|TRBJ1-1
CASSRRAGQGLGGNTEAFF
TGTGCCAGCTCACGACGTGCGGGACAGGGGTTGGGTGGGAACACTGAAGCTTTCTTT
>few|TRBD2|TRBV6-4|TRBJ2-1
CASSASGGADEQFF
TGTGCCAGCAGTGCCAGCGGGGGGGCTGATGAGCAGTTCTTC
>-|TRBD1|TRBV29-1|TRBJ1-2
CSANPGQGASGYTF
TGCAGCGCCAACCCCGGACAGGGGGCCAGCGGCTACACCTTC
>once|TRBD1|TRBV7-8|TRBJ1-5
CASSLQGAYQPQHF
TGTGCCAGCAGCTTACAGGGGGCTTATCAGCCCCAGCATTTT
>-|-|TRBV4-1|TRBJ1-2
CASSQDGGAGFGYGYTF
TGCGCCAGCAGCCAAGATGGTGGGGCGGGGTTTGGCTATGGCTACACCTTC
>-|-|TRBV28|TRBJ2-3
CASSTGAITDTQYF
TGTGCCAGCAGTACTGGTGCTATCACAGATACGCAGTATTTT
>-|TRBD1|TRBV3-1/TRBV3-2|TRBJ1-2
CASSQQGAGGYTF
TGTGCCAGCAGCCAACAGGGGGCGGGCGGCTACACCTTC
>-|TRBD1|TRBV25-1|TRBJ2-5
CASSEGQGLQETQYF
TGTGCCAGCAGTGAAGGACAGGGATTACAAGAGACCCAGTACTTC
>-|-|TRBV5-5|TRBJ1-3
CASSFLGTPSGNTIYF
TGTGCCAGCAGCTTTTTGGGCACCCCCTCTGGAAACACCATATATTTT
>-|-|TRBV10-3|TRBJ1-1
CAISERKAGTEAFF
TGTGCCATCAGTGAACGGAAGGCAGGCACTGAAGCTTTCTTT
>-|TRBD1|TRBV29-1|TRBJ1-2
CSVPGQGDGYTF
TGCAGCGTCCCCGGACAGGGAGATGGCTACACCTTC
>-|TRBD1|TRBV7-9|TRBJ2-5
CASSLVPGGPETQYF
TGTGCCAGCAGCTTAGTTCCAGGGGGCCCAGAGACCCAGTACTTC
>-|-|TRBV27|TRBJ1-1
CASSLSMGARAEAFF
TGTGCCAGCAGTTTATCAATGGGGGCGAGGGCTGAAGCTTTCTTT
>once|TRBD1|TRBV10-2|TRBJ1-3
CASKGADSGNTIYF
TGCGCCAGCAAGGGGGCGGACTCTGGAAACACCATATATTTT
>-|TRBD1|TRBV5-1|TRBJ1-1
CASSLATPQGAAEAFF
TGCGCCAGCAGCTTGGCCACTCCACAGGGGGCAGCTGAAGCTTTCTTT
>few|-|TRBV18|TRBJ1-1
CASCLTGLNTEAFF
TGTGCCAGCTGCCTCACAGGCTTGAACACTGAAGCTTTCTTT
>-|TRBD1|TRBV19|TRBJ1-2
CASSIDRQGNYGYTF
TGTGCCAGTAGTATAGACCGACAGGGGAACTATGGCTACACCTTC
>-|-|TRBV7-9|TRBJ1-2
CASSLFEHPGYGYTF
TGTGCCAGCAGCTTATTTGAGCACCCCGGCTATGGCTACACCTTC
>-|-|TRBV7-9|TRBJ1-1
CASSLVWDTEAFF
TGTGCCAGCAGCTTAGTGTGGGACACTGAAGCTTTCTTT
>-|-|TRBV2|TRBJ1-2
CASSRGSKRGYTF
TGTGCCAGCAGCAGAGGCTCTAAAAGGGGCTACACCTTC
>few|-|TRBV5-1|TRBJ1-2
CASSSGLGWSYTF
TGCGCCAGCAGCTCCGGACTGGGCTGGAGCTACACCTTC
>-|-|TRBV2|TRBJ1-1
CASRTDSKATEAFF
TGTGCCAGCAGGACGGACAGTAAAGCCACTGAAGCTTTCTTT
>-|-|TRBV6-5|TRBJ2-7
CASRPLSSYEQYF
TGTGCCAGCAGACCCCTCAGCTCCTACGAGCAGTACTTC
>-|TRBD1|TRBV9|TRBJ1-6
CASSAGQSNSPLHF
TGTGCCAGCAGCGCGGGACAGAGTAATTCACCCCTCCACTTT
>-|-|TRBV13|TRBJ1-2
CASSFGESGYTF
TGTGCCAGCAGCTTTGGGGAGTCTGGCTACACCTTC
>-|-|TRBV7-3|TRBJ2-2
CASSLTSVPNTGELFF
TGTGCCAGCAGCTTAACTAGCGTCCCGAACACCGGGGAGCTGTTTTTT
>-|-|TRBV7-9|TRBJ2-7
CASKEGPLYEQYF
TGTGCCAGCAAGGAGGGACCACTATACGAGCAGTACTTC
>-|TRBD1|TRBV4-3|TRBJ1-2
CASSQEGTGNYGYTF
TGCGCCAGCAGCCAAGAAGGGACAGGGAACTATGGCTACACCTTC
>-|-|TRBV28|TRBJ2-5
CASNGGSQETQYF
TGTGCCAGCAACGGGGGATCCCAAGAGACCCAGTACTTC
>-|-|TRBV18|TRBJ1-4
CASSTDRSNEKLFF
TGTGCCAGCTCGACTGACAGAAGTAATGAAAAACTGTTTTTT
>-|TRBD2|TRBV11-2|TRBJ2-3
CASSFILAGASSTDTQYF
TGTGCCAGCAGCTTTATATTAGCGGGGGCCTCTAGCACAGATACGCAGTATTTT
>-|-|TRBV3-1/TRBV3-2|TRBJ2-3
CASSQDLGTDTQYF
TGTGCCAGCAGCCAAGATCTCGGCACAGATACGCAGTATTTT
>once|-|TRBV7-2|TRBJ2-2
CASSLPGGVTGELFF
TGTGCCAGCAGCTTACCAGGAGGGGTGACCGGGGAGCTGTTTTTT
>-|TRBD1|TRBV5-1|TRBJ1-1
CASSSGTGGEAFF
TGCGCCAGCAGCTCGGGGACAGGGGGCGAAGCTTTCTTT
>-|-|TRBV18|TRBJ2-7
CASSPGVGGVYEQYF
TGTGCCAGCTCACCGGGGGTGGGTGGAGTCTACGAGCAGTACTTC
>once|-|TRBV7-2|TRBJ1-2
CASSSFPSGYTF
TGTGCCAGCAGCTCTTTCCCTTCAGGCTACACCTTC
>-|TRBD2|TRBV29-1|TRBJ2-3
CSVDGTTSTDTQYF
TGCAGCGTTGATGGGACTACTAGCACAGATACGCAGTATTTT
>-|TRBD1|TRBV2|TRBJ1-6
CASRYSGQGSSPLHF
TGTGCCAGCAGATATTCGGGACAGGGGAGTTCACCCCTCCACTTT
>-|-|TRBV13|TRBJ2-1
CASSSSGGSDEQFF
TGTGCCAGCAGCTCCTCCGGAGGTAGCGATGAGCAGTTCTTC